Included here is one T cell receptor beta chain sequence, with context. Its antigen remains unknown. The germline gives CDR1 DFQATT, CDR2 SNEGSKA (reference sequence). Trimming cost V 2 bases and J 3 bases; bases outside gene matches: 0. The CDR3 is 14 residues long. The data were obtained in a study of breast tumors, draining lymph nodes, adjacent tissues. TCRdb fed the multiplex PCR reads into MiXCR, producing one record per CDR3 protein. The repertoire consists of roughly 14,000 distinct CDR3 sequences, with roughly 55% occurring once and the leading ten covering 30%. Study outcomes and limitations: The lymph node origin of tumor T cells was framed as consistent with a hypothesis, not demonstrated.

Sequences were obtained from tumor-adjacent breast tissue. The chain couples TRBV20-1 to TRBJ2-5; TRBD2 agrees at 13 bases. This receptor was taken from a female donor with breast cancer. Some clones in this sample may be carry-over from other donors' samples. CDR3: CSARTSGREETQYF. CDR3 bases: TGCAGTGCTAGAACTAGCGGGAGGGAAGAGACCCAGTACTTC.